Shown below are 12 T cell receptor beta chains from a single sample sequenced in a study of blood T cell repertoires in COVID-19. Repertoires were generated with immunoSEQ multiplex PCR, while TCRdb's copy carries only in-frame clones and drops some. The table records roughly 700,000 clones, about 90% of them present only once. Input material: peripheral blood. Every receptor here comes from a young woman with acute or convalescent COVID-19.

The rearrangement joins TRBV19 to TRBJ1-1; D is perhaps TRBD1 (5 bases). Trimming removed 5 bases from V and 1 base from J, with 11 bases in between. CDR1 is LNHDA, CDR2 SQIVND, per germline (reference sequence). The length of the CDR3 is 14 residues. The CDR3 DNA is TGTGCCAGTAGTCCAGGGAGGACGAACACTGAAGCTTTCTTT. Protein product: CASSPGRTNTEAFF.

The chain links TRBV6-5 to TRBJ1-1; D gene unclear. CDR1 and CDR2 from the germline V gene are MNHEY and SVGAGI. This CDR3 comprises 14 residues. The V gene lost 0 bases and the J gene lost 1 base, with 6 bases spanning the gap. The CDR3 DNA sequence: TGTGCCAGCAGTTACTCGTACAGGAACACTGAAGCTTTCTTT. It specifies CASSYSYRNTEAFF.

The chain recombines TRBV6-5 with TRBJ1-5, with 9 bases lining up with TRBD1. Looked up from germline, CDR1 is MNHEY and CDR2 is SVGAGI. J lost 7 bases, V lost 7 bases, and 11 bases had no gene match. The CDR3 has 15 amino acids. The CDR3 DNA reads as TGTGCCAGCACCCTCCGGGACAGGGATGGACAGCCCCAGCATTTT. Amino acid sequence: CASTLRDRDGQPQHF.

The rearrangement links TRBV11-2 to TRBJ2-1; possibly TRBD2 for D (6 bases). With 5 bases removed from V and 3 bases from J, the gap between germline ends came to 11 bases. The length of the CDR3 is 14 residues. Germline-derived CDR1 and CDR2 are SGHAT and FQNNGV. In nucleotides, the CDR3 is TGTGCCAGCAGCCAACCGGGGGACTACAATGAGCAGTTCTTC. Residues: CASSQPGDYNEQFF. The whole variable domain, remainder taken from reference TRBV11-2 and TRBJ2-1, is EAGVAQSPRYKIIEKRQSVAFWCNPISGHATLYWYQQILGQGPKLLIQFQNNGVVDDSQLPKDRFSAERLKGVDSTLKIQPAKLEDSAVYLCASSQPGDYNEQFFGPGTRLTVL.

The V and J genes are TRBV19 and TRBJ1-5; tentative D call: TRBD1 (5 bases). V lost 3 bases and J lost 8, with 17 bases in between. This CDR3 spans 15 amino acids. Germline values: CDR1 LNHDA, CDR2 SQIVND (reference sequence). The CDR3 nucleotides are TGTGCCAGTAGTATCCGGGACTCCGGGTCGGAGCCCCAGCATTTT. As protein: CASSIRDSGSEPQHF.

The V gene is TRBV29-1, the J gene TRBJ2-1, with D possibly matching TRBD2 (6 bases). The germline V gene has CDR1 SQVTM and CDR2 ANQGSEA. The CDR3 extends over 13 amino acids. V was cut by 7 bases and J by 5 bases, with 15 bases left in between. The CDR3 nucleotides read TGCAGCGCCACACTGCGGGACCACAATGAGCAGTTCTTC. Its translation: CSATLRDHNEQFF.

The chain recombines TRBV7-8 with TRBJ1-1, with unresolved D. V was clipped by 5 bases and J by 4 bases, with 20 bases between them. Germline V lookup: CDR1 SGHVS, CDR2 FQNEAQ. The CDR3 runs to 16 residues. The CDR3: CASSQLLSLERTEAFF. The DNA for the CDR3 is TGTGCCAGCAGCCAATTATTATCTTTAGAGCGCACTGAAGCTTTCTTT.

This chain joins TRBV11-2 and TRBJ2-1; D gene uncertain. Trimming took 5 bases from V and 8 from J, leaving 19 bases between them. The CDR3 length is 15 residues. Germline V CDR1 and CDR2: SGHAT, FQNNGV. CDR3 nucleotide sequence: TGTGCCAGCAGCCCTGAGGTGAGTCCGATGGATGAGCAGTTCTTC. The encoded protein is CASSPEVSPMDEQFF.

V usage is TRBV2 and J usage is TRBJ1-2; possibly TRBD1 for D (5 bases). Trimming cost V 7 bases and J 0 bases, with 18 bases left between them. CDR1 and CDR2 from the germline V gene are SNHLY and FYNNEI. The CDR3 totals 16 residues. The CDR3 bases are TGTGCCAGCAACCCTCGGGCGGACATTTCTAACTATGGCTACACCTTC. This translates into CASNPRADISNYGYTF.

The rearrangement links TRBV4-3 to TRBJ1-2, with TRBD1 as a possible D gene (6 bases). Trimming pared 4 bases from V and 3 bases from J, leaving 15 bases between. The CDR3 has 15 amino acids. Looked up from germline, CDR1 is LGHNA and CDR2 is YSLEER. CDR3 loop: CASSPTGGRDYGYTF. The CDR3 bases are TGCGCCAGCAGCCCGACCGGGGGGCGCGACTATGGCTACACCTTC.

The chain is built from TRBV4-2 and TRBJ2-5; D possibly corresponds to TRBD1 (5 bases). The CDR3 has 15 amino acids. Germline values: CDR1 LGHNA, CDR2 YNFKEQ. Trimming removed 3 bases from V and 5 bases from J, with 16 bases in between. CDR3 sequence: CASSHEEGVGETQYF. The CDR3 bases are TGTGCCAGCAGCCACGAGGAAGGGGTGGGGGAGACCCAGTACTTC.

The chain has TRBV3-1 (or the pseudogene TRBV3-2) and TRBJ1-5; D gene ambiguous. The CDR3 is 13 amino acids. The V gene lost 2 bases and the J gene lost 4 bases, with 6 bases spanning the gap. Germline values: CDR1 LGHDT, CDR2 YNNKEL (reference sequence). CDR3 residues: CASSQRQNQPQHF. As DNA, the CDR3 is TGTGCCAGCAGCCAAAGACAAAATCAGCCCCAGCATTTT.